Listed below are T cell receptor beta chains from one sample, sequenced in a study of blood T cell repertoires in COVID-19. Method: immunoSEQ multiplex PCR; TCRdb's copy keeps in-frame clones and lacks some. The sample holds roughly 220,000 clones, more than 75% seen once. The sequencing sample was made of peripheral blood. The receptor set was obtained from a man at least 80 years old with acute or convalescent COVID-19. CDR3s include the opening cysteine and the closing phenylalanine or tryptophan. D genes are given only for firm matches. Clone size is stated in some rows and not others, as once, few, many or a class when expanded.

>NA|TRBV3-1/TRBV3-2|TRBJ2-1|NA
TGTGCCAGCAGCCAAGTCTGGGGCGGAAGGGCCTACAATGAGCAGTTCTTC
CASSQVWGGRAYNEQFF
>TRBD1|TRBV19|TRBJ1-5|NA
TGTGCCAGTTACCCCGGGACAGGGGAAAATCAGCCCCAGCATTTT
CASYPGTGENQPQHF
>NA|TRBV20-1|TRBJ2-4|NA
TGCAGTGCTAGGCAGGCAAACATTCAGTACTTC
CSARQANIQYF
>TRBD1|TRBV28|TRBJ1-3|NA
TGTGCCAGCAGTGACAGGGTAATCTCTGGAAACACCATATATTTT
CASSDRVISGNTIYF
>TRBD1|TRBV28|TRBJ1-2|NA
TGTGCCAGCAGAAAGACAGGGGGGAACTATGGCTACACCTTC
CASRKTGGNYGYTF
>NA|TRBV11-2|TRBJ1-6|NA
TGTGCCAGCAGCTTACAGGCGTCTAATTCACCCCTCCACTTT
CASSLQASNSPLHF
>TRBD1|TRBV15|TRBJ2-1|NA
TGTGCCACCAGCAGAGAGAACAGGGGGCAGCGCGATGAGCAGTTCTTC
CATSRENRGQRDEQFF
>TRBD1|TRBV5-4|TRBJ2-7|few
TGTGCCAGCAGCTTGAGGGACGGGACAGGGGGTATCTACGAGCAGTACTTC
CASSLRDGTGGIYEQYF
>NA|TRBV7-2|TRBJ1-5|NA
TGTGCCAGCAGCACCTCACCGGGCAATCAGCCCCAGCATTTT
CASSTSPGNQPQHF
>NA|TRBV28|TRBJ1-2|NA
TGTGCCAGCAGTCCCCCACAGGTATCCTATGGCTACACCTTC
CASSPPQVSYGYTF
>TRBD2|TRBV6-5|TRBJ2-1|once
TGTGCCAGCTCCTCTAGCGGAAGCTCCTACAATGAGCAGTTCTTC
CASSSSGSSYNEQFF
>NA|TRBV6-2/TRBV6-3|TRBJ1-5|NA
TGTGCCAGCAGTTACTCTCAGACCAGGGTAACGAATCAGCCCCAGCATTTT
CASSYSQTRVTNQPQHF
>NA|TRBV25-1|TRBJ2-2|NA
TGTGCCAGCAGGCCGGGACTGATCAACACCGGGGAGCTGTTTTTT
CASRPGLINTGELFF
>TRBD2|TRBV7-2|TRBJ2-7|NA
TGTGCCAGCAGCCCAGGGTGGAGCGGGAGGGCCGGGTACGAGCAGTACTTC
CASSPGWSGRAGYEQYF
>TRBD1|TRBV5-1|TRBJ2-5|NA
TGCGCCAGCTGTGGACAGGGAACTTTGGGAGAGACCCAGTACTTC
CASCGQGTLGETQYF
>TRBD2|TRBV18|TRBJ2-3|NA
TGTGCCAGCTCATCCTGGACTAGCGGGAGTGATAATACGCAGTATTTT
CASSSWTSGSDNTQYF
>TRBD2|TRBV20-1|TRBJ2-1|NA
TGCAGTGCTGGGACTAGCACTGAGCAGTTCTTC
CSAGTSTEQFF
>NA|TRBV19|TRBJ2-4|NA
TGTGCCAGTAGTCTGGGGGCGCTGGCCAAAAACATTCAGTACTTC
CASSLGALAKNIQYF
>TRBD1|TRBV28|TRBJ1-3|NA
TGTGCCAGCAGTTTCCCTATAGACAGGGTATCTGGAAACACCATATATTTT
CASSFPIDRVSGNTIYF
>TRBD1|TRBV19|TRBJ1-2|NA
TGTGCCAGTAGTCGTACCGGGACAGGGGTCTATGGCTACACCTTC
CASSRTGTGVYGYTF
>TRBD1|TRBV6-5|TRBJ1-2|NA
TGTGCCAGCAGAACCCCGACAGGGGGCGGCTATGGCTACACCTTC
CASRTPTGGGYGYTF
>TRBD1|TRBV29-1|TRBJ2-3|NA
TGCAGCGGGGTCTACAGGGGCGGAACAGATACGCAGTATTTT
CSGVYRGGTDTQYF
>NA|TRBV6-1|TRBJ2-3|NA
TGTGCCAGCAGTGACGAACCGGGACTGAAAACAGATACGCAGTATTTT
CASSDEPGLKTDTQYF
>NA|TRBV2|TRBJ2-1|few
TGTGCCAGCGAGAACTACAATGAGCAGTTCTTC
CASENYNEQFF
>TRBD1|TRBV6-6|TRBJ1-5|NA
TGTGCCAGCAGTGACAGGGCCAATCAGCCCCAGCATTTT
CASSDRANQPQHF
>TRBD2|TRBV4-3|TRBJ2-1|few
TGCGCCAGCAGCCCTTTCGCGGGAGGTACCCCCAATGAGCAGTTCTTC
CASSPFAGGTPNEQFF
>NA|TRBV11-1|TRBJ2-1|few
TGTGCCAGCAGCTTTTTAGATGAGCAGTTCTTC
CASSFLDEQFF
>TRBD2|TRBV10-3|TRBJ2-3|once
TGTGCCATCAATCCCCAGGCGGGAGGCCACGCAGATACGCAGTATTTT
CAINPQAGGHADTQYF
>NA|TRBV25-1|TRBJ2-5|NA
TGTGCCAGCAACCCAAGAACTTCCGCTTTCCAAGAGACCCAGTACTTC
CASNPRTSAFQETQYF
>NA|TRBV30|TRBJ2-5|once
TGTGCCTGGAGTTGGAGCAGGGGAGAGACCCAGTACTTC
CAWSWSRGETQYF
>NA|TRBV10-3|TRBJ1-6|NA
TGTGCCATCAGTGAAACAGGAGCTCCCCTCCACTTT
CAISETGAPLHF
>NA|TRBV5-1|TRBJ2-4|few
TGCGCCAGCAGCGTGACAGACAAAAACATTCAGTACTTC
CASSVTDKNIQYF
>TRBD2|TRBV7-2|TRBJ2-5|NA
TGTGCCAGCAGCTTAGCCTCGGGACTAGCGGGAGGGACCCAGTACTTC
CASSLASGLAGGTQYF
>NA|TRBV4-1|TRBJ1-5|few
TGCGCCAGCAGCGAACCGGGGGGCAATCAGCCCCAGCATTTT
CASSEPGGNQPQHF
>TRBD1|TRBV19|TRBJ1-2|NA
TGTGCCAGTAGTCCCCGACAGGGAAACCCCTATGGCTACACCTTC
CASSPRQGNPYGYTF
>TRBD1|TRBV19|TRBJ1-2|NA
TGTGCCAGTAGTATAGTGGGACAGGGAGAGTATGGCTACACCTTC
CASSIVGQGEYGYTF
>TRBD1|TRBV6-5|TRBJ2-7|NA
TGTGCCAGTGACGTGGACAGGGGGGACGAGCAGTACTTC
CASDVDRGDEQYF
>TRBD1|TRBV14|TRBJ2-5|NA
TGTGCCAGCAGCCAACTGGGACAGGGACGAGAGACCCAGTACTTC
CASSQLGQGRETQYF
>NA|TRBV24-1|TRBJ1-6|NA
TGTGCCACCAGTGATTTGACGAGCTCCTATAATTCACCCCTCCACTTT
CATSDLTSSYNSPLHF
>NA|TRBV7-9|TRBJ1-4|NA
TGTGCCAGCAGCCCGCACGGACAGATTGAAAATGAAAAACTGTTTTTT
CASSPHGQIENEKLFF
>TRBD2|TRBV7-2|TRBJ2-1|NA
TGTGCCAGCAGTCGGGGGGGCGATGAGCAGTTCTTC
CASSRGGDEQFF
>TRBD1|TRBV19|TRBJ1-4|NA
TGTGCCAGTAGGAAGACAGGGGGGAGTGAAAAACTGTTTTTT
CASRKTGGSEKLFF